This T cell receptor (beta chain) was documented in a study of vaccination and CD4 T cells after COVID-19. Study-wide context: Samples taken post-COVID came a median about 98 days after diagnosis, ranging from 35 to 161.

The CDR3 consists of 12 residues. V was cut by 1 base and J by 4 bases, with 5 bases left in between. Germline V gene data show CDR1 as DFQATT and CDR2 as SNEGSKA (reference sequence). Treatment defined: roughly 10-day PBMC culture with coronavirus spike peptide pools or control peptides (ViraFEST assay). Peptide pool stimulation in ViraFEST expanded antigen-specific T cells, whose TCRs were then sequenced. A half-volume replacement of the medium with fresh IL-2 medium was performed on days 3 and 7. A remark on this clonotype: Its antigen remains unidentified.

With the Oncomine TCR Beta short-read assay, DNA from cultured CD4+ T cells was sequenced. MiXCR was run by TCRdb on the PCR reads, yielding one entry per CDR3 protein. The sample has 15,000 to 20,000 distinct CDR3 sequences; about two fifths are singletons. The receptor was derived from a human donor who had recovered from COVID-19. Specimen: CD4+ T cells from blood, cultured in vitro, collected after SARS-CoV-2 vaccination. The chain joins TRBV20-1 to TRBJ2-1; D uncertain. The CDR3 DNA follows: TGCAGTGCTAGAGGGAGTTACAATGAGCAGTTCTTC. It translates to CSARGSYNEQFF.